The TCR beta chain described here comes from a study of CD8+ T cells in alopecia areata. Study-wide findings and caveats: Higher clonality than in normal scalp was seen in lesional scalp, especially alopecia totalis/universalis.

In the case of this clone: Its antigen is currently unknown.

The treatment denotes: oral pan-JAK inhibitor, 5-10 mg twice daily. RNA extraction was followed by reverse transcription into cDNA, which acted as the sequencing template. Assay used: immunoSEQ multiplex PCR; TCRdb lists only in-frame clones, some missing. The table includes roughly 190,000 clones, around three fifths detected once. The clonotype comes from a human donor with alopecia areata. This specimen was CD4+ T cells sorted from blood, taken at week 24, from a patient treated with tofacitinib.

CDR3 sequence (DNA): TGTGCCAGCAGCGTAGGCAATACAGGGAACTATGGCTACACCTTC. Translation gives CASSVGNTGNYGYTF. J is TRBJ1-2 and V is TRBV9, with D maybe TRBD1 (6 bases). The CDR3 totals 15 residues. The germline V gene encodes CDR1 SGDLS and CDR2 YYNGEE. V lost 0 bases, J lost 2 bases, and 11 bases lay in between.